Listed below are T cell receptor beta chains from one sample, sequenced in a study of cytomegalovirus exposure and HLA in healthy donors. Here immunoSEQ multiplex PCR was the method, and the copy in TCRdb shows in-frame clones only, minus some. The top ten clones hold more than 1.3% of a sample with about 180,000 clones, around 87% of them seen once. The sample was PBMCs. These receptors came from a woman in her thirties in good health and CMV-seronegative. CDR3s include the opening cysteine and the closing phenylalanine or tryptophan. Fields, in order: CDR3 DNA, CDR3 protein, J gene, D gene, CDR3 length, V gene, clone size. The D gene is left open where the match is weak. Clone size, where shown, is once, few, many, or a class for clones that have expanded.

CDR3 DNA: TGCGCCAGCAGCCAAGATCAGAATAGCAATCAGCCCCAGCATTTT
CDR3 protein: CASSQDQNSNQPQHF
J gene: TRBJ1-5
D gene: -
CDR3 length: 15
V gene: TRBV4-3
clone size: -

CDR3 DNA: TGTGCCAGTAGTATAGGTCCAGAGCGTTACGAGCAGTACTTC
CDR3 protein: CASSIGPERYEQYF
J gene: TRBJ2-7
D gene: -
CDR3 length: 14
V gene: TRBV19
clone size: -

CDR3 DNA: TGTGCCTGGAGTGTCCAAAGGACTAGCGGGATCACAGATACGCAGTATTTT
CDR3 protein: CAWSVQRTSGITDTQYF
J gene: TRBJ2-3
D gene: TRBD2
CDR3 length: 17
V gene: TRBV30
clone size: -

CDR3 DNA: TGCGCCAGCAGCGGGGGAGGGTACGGCTACACCTTC
CDR3 protein: CASSGGGYGYTF
J gene: TRBJ1-2
D gene: -
CDR3 length: 12
V gene: TRBV5-1
clone size: few

CDR3 DNA: TGTGCCAGCAGTTATAGGAGTGGGGAGCTGTTTTTT
CDR3 protein: CASSYRSGELFF
J gene: TRBJ2-2
D gene: -
CDR3 length: 12
V gene: TRBV9
clone size: -

CDR3 DNA: TGTGCTAGTGGTAGCGCCAATTCACCCCTCCACTTT
CDR3 protein: CASGSANSPLHF
J gene: TRBJ1-6
D gene: -
CDR3 length: 12
V gene: TRBV12-5
clone size: -

CDR3 DNA: TGTGCCAGCTCCCGCGGACTAGGAGGCAATGAGCAGTTCTTC
CDR3 protein: CASSRGLGGNEQFF
J gene: TRBJ2-1
D gene: TRBD2
CDR3 length: 14
V gene: TRBV18
clone size: -

CDR3 DNA: TGTGCCATCAGACCGGAAGCTAGACAGGGAGGAACCGGGGAGCTGTTTTTT
CDR3 protein: CAIRPEARQGGTGELFF
J gene: TRBJ2-2
D gene: -
CDR3 length: 17
V gene: TRBV10-3
clone size: -

CDR3 DNA: TGTGCCAGCAGCGTAGGGTCTAGCGGGGGAAACGAGCGATTCTTC
CDR3 protein: CASSVGSSGGNERFF
J gene: TRBJ2-1
D gene: TRBD2
CDR3 length: 15
V gene: TRBV9
clone size: many

CDR3 DNA: TGTGCCAGCAGTCCCTACGGGTGGGCACAGGGCTATGGCTACACCTTC
CDR3 protein: CASSPYGWAQGYGYTF
J gene: TRBJ1-2
D gene: -
CDR3 length: 16
V gene: TRBV27
clone size: -

CDR3 DNA: TGTGCCAGCAGCTCCACTCTCTCTGGAAACACCATATATTTT
CDR3 protein: CASSSTLSGNTIYF
J gene: TRBJ1-3
D gene: -
CDR3 length: 14
V gene: TRBV13
clone size: -

CDR3 DNA: TGTGCCAGCAGTTCGACAGGGGTCACGGCTGAAGCTTTCTTT
CDR3 protein: CASSSTGVTAEAFF
J gene: TRBJ1-1
D gene: TRBD1
CDR3 length: 14
V gene: TRBV6-5
clone size: -

CDR3 DNA: TGTGCCAGTACCTCGGGACATTACAATGAGCAGTTCTTC
CDR3 protein: CASTSGHYNEQFF
J gene: TRBJ2-1
D gene: -
CDR3 length: 13
V gene: TRBV19
clone size: -

CDR3 DNA: TGTGCCAGTAGTGCAACACAGGGATGGAAAGAGACCCAGTACTTC
CDR3 protein: CASSATQGWKETQYF
J gene: TRBJ2-5
D gene: -
CDR3 length: 15
V gene: TRBV19
clone size: -

CDR3 DNA: TGTGCCAGCAGCTCTACGCCGCTTAACGAGCAGTACTTC
CDR3 protein: CASSSTPLNEQYF
J gene: TRBJ2-7
D gene: -
CDR3 length: 13
V gene: TRBV5-4
clone size: -

CDR3 DNA: TGCAGCGTTGGTCGGCAGGGTCTTGGTAACTATGGCTACACCTTC
CDR3 protein: CSVGRQGLGNYGYTF
J gene: TRBJ1-2
D gene: -
CDR3 length: 15
V gene: TRBV29-1
clone size: once